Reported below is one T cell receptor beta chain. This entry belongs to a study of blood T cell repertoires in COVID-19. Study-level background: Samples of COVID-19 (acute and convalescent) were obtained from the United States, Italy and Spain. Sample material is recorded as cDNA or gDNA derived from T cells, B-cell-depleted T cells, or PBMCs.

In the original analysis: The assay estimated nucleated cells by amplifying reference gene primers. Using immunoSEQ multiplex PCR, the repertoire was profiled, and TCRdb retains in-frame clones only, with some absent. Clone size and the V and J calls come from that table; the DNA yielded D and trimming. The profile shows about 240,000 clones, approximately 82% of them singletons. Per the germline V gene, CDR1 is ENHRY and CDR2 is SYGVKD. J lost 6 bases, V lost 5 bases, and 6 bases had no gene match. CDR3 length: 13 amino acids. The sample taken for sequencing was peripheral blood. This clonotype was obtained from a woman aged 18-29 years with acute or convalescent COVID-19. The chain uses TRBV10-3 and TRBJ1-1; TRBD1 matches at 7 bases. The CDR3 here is CAISRQGQAEAFF. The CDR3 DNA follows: TGTGCCATCAGTCGACAGGGCCAGGCTGAAGCTTTCTTT.